The 2 T cell receptor beta chains below were found in one sample sequenced in a study of human T cells and chemical hapten exposure. TCRdb used MiXCR to reprocess the RACE reads, holding one entry per CDR3 protein. The table includes a few hundred thousand distinct CDR3 sequences, 4% to 5.5% detected once. The time point denotes: patch test 1, 2 weeks after DPC sensitization. Treatment meaning: therapeutic diphenylcyclopropenone sensitization with weekly scalp DPC. Material: whole blood, obtained in connection with sensitization to the hapten diphenylcyclopropenone (DPC). The source of these receptors is a woman aged 50 to 65 with alopecia areata. Some clones in this sample may be carry-over from other donors' samples.

This clonotype was seen ten or more times. J is TRBJ2-3 and V is TRBV5-6; possible D gene TRBD1, 5 bases. The V gene's germline CDR1 is SGHDT and CDR2 YYEEEE. This CDR3 has 14 amino acids. V was shortened by 5 bases and J by 3 bases, with 13 bases between the two germline ends. The CDR3 loop is CASRQVFRTDTQYF. CDR3 nucleotides: TGTGCCAGCAGACAGGTTTTCAGGACAGATACGCAGTATTTT.

In its sample, this clonotype was seen many times. V and J are TRBV5-1 and TRBJ1-4; unclear D gene. Per the germline V gene, CDR1 is SGHRS and CDR2 is YFSETQ. The V gene lost 2 bases and the J gene lost 8 bases, with 19 bases spanning the gap. This CDR3 contains 16 residues. CDR3 nucleotide sequence: TGCGCCAGCAGCTTCCTCCCCACGGGTCCGAAAGAAAAACTGTTTTTT. Its protein product is CASSFLPTGPKEKLFF. Full variable domain (missing parts from reference TRBV5-1 and TRBJ1-4): KAGVTQTPRYLIKTRGQQVTLSCSPISGHRSVSWYQQTPGQGLQFLFEYFSETQRNKGNFPGRFSGRQFSNSRSEMNVSTLELGDSALYLCASSFLPTGPKEKLFFGSGTQLSVL.